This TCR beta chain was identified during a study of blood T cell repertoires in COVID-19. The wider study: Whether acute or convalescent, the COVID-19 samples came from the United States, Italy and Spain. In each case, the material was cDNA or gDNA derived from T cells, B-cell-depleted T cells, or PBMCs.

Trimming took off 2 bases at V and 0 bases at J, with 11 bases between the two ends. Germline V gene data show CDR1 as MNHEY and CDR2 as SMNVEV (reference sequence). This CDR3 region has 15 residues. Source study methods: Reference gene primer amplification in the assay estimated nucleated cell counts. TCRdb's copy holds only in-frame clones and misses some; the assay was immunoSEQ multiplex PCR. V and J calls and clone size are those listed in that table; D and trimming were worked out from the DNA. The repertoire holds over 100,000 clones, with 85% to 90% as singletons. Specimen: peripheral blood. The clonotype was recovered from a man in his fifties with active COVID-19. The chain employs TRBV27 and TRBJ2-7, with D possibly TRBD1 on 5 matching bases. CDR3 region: CASSLLGPSSYEQYF. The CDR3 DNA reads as TGTGCCAGCAGTTTACTGGGGCCAAGCTCCTACGAGCAGTACTTC.